Listed below are T cell receptor beta chains from one sample, sequenced in a study of CD8+ T cells in alopecia areata. Some clones are missing from TCRdb's copy, which holds only in-frame ones; the method was immunoSEQ multiplex PCR. The table includes around 140,000 clones, less than 70% detected once. The sequencing here drew on CD8+ T cells sorted from blood, taken at week 4, from a patient treated with tofacitinib. The receptor set was obtained from a human donor with alopecia areata. CDR3s leave out the opening cysteine and the closing phenylalanine or tryptophan.

cdr3_length v_call cdr3_aa
10 TRBV10-3 AIGTELGELF
14 TRBV28 ASTLRGAAVGETQY
13 TRBV5-6 ASSLGGQSSYEQY
14 TRBV4-1 ASSHGLAGVTGELF
14 TRBV6-6 ASTKTSGCIPCEQF
9 TRBV5-1 ASSLDIEQF
10 TRBV11-2 ASSYDSYEQY
10 TRBV25-1 ASSEPADTQY
12 TRBV29-1 SVEGGRGDTEAF
12 TRBV13 ASREGGSPYEQY
14 TRBV18 ASSPTRGLEQETQY
11 TRBV30 AWKRDLGSEAF
11 TRBV27 ASSLGSNQPQH
12 TRBV30 AWTTGTEDVSLH
13 TRBV5-6 ASSPPGQTLYGYT
12 TRBV14 ASSQDSANYGYT
12 TRBV6-5 ASSYMQVNTEAF
11 TRBV19 ASSMAVYNEQF
10 TRBV30 ACPGQWTEAF
11 TRBV7-9 AAAGDGGSPLH
13 TRBV27 ASRTQLGSSHEQF
13 TRBV7-9 ASSSRTVKNTEAF
8 TRBV14 ASPPQEQY
10 TRBV5-6 ASSLASDTQY
13 TRBV28 ASSRPNDALGEQY
11 TRBV5-1 ASSPRGAETQY
12 TRBV4-1 ASSHTGGAETQY
11 TRBV9 ASSVGPSYEQY
11 TRBV6-6 ASSYEAKYGYT
13 TRBV12-5 ASGPQAGGRDTQY
11 TRBV4-3 ASSQGTPYGYT
14 TRBV27 ASSTGTGYRTDTQY
10 TRBV5-6 ASSAAGDKQY
11 TRBV29-1 SVVRPGRAEAF
12 TRBV5-6 ASSLADLLYGYT
12 TRBV27 ASSPTFSNQPQH
13 TRBV5-6 ASSFVTGKFYEQY
11 TRBV6-5 ATDPGGNSPLH
14 TRBV5-1 ASSHHGGGNQETQY
11 TRBV11-3 ASSLVPGYEQY
13 TRBV21-1 ASSTEDRNTGELF
12 TRBV5-1 ASSTRTGNYEQY
12 TRBV5-1 ASSFDRGNYEQY
13 TRBV27 ASSPNYGRNTEAF
11 TRBV27 ASTYRGSDGYT
12 TRBV6-4 ASSDSTATGELF
11 TRBV30 AWSVLDSPIQY
13 TRBV27 ASSPRRYPYNEQF
13 TRBV7-9 ASSRVAGENTEAF
9 TRBV20-1 SASIKETQY
10 TRBV5-6 ASSPGDNEQF